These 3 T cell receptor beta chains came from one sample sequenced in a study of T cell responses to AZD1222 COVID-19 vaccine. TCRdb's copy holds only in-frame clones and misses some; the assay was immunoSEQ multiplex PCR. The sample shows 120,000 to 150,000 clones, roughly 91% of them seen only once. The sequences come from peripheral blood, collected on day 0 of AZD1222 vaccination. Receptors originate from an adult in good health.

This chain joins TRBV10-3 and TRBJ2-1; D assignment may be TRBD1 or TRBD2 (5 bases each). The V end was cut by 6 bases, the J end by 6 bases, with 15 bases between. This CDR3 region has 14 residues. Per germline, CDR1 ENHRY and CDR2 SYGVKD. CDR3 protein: CAISGALSSNEQFF. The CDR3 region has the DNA TGTGCCATCAGCGGGGCCCTCTCCAGCAATGAGCAGTTCTTC.

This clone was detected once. In DNA, the CDR3 is TGTGCCAGCAGCGCGGGTAGGGTGACTGAAGCTTTCTTT. This encodes CASSAGRVTEAFF. The chain is built from TRBV7-2 and TRBJ1-1; D remains ambiguous. The CDR3 runs to 13 residues. Trimming removed 5 bases at V and 5 bases at J, with 12 bases between. Germline CDR1 and CDR2: SGHTA and FQGNSA.

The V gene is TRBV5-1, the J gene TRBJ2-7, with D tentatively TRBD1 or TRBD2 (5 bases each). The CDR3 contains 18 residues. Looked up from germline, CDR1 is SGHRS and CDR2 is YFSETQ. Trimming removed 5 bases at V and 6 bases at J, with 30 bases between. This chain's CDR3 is CASSHGPGTGMIDREQYF. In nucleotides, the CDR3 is TGCGCCAGCAGTCATGGTCCCGGGACGGGGATGATAGACCGCGAGCAGTACTTC.